The T cell receptor (beta chain) under discussion was sequenced for a study of metastatic and nonmetastatic thyroid tumors. TCRdb re-clonotyped the PCR reads through MiXCR. The sample comprises around 50,000 clones, roughly 29% of which are singletons, and approximately 16% rests with the top ten. Concerning this clone itself: A read error may explain this, as a much larger clone is one base away.

Prior to thyroid surgery, none of the patients had received any treatment. Sequencing input: blood. The receptor was derived from a female donor with papillary thyroid cancer or a benign thyroid nodule (not recorded which). Some clones in this sample may be carry-over from other donors' samples.

The CDR3 protein is CASSIRAWAGDTDTLYF. In DNA, the CDR3 is TGTGCCAGTAGTATTCGGGCTTGGGCCGGGGACACAGATACGCTGTATTTT. The chain carries TRBV19 and TRBJ2-3, with D maybe TRBD1 (6 bases). In germline, CDR1 is LNHDA, CDR2 SQIVND (reference sequence). The CDR3 is 17 residues long.